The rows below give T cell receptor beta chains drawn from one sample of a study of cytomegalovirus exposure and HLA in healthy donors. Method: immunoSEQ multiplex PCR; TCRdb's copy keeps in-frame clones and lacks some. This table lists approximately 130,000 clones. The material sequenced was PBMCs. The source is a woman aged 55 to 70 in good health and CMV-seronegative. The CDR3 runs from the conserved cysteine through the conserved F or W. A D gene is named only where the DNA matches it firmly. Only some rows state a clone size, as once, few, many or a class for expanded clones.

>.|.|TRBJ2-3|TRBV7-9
CASSFMRGGDTQYF
TGTGCCAGCAGCTTCATGCGGGGAGGAGATACGCAGTATTTT
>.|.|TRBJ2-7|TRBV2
CASSVQGYEQYF
TGTGCCAGCAGTGTCCAGGGTTACGAGCAGTACTTC
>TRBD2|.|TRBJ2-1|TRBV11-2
CASSLVAGVHNEQFF
TGTGCCAGCAGCTTAGTAGCGGGAGTTCACAATGAGCAGTTCTTC
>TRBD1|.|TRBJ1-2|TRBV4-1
CASSPEGAFIYGYTF
TGCGCCAGCAGCCCCGAGGGGGCCTTCATCTATGGCTACACCTTC
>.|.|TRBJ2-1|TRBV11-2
CASSPPSMPNEQFF
TGTGCCAGCAGCCCGCCCTCTATGCCGAATGAGCAGTTCTTC
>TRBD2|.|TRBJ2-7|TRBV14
CATAPGRGVYEQYF
TGTGCCACCGCTCCCGGACGGGGGGTCTACGAGCAGTACTTC
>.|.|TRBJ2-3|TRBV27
CASSFGRGADTQYF
TGTGCCAGCAGTTTCGGGAGAGGCGCAGATACGCAGTATTTT
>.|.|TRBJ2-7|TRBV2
CASSERRDIEQYF
TGTGCCAGCAGTGAACGCCGGGACATCGAGCAGTACTTC
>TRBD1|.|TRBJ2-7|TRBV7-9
CASSSHGTGALGEQYF
TGTGCCAGCAGCTCCCATGGGACAGGGGCACTAGGTGAGCAGTACTTC
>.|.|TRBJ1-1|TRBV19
CASSIKGTTEAFF
TGTGCCAGTAGTATTAAAGGGACAACTGAAGCTTTCTTT
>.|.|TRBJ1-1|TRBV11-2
CASSLDRVTEAFF
TGTGCCAGCAGCTTAGACCGTGTCACTGAAGCTTTCTTT
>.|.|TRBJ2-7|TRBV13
CASSLVGIGESSYEQYF
TGTGCCAGCAGCTTAGTCGGTATTGGAGAATCCTCCTACGAGCAGTACTTC
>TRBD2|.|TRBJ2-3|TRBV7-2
CASSQGLATDTQYF
TGTGCCAGCAGCCAGGGACTAGCGACAGATACGCAGTATTTT
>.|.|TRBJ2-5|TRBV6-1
CASIKERTVGTQYF
TGTGCCAGCATTAAGGAGCGGACAGTAGGGACCCAGTACTTC
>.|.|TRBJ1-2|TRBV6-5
CASSLDRIYGYTF
TGTGCCAGCAGTCTCGACAGGATCTATGGCTACACCTTC
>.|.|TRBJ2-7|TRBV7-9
CASSPSSAVFMDEQYF
TGTGCCAGCAGCCCCTCATCCGCGGTATTCATGGACGAGCAGTACTTC
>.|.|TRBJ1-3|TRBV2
CASSPIILSSGNTIYF
TGTGCCAGCAGTCCCATTATCCTAAGCTCTGGAAACACCATATATTTT
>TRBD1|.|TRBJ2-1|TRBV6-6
CASRGQVYNEQFF
TGTGCCAGCAGGGGACAGGTCTACAATGAGCAGTTCTTC
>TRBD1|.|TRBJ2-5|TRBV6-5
CATQDRVGETQYF
TGTGCCACACAAGACAGGGTCGGGGAGACCCAGTACTTC
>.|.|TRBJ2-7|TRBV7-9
CASSLQGSSFYEQYF
TGTGCCAGCAGCCTCCAGGGGTCTTCCTTCTACGAGCAGTACTTC
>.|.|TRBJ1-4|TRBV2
CASKWWENEKLFF
TGTGCCAGCAAGTGGTGGGAGAATGAAAAACTGTTTTTT
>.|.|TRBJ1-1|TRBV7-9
CASSLAQGFDTEAFF
TGTGCTAGCAGCTTAGCGCAGGGGTTCGACACTGAAGCTTTCTTT
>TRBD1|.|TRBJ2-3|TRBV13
CASSSQGGTDTQYF
TGTGCCAGCAGCTCACAGGGGGGCACAGATACGCAGTATTTT
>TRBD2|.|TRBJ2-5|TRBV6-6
CASRGGSGETQYF
TGTGCCAGCAGGGGAGGGTCCGGGGAGACCCAGTACTTC
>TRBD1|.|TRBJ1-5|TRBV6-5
CASSYTWTGQNQPQHF
TGTGCCAGCAGTTACACCTGGACAGGGCAGAATCAGCCCCAGCATTTT
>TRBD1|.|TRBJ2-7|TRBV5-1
CASSSGGQGYEQYF
TGCGCCAGCAGCAGCGGCGGACAGGGCTACGAGCAGTACTTC
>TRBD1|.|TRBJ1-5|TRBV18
CASSPWTGGSNQPQHF
TGTGCCAGCTCACCGTGGACAGGGGGATCCAATCAGCCCCAGCATTTT
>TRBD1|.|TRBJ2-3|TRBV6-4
CASRQSAGTDTDTQYF
TGTGCCAGCCGCCAGAGCGCTGGGACAGACACAGATACGCAGTATTTT
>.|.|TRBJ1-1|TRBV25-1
CASSDLGGRNTEALF
TGTGCCAGCAGTGACTTGGGGGGGAGAAACACTGAAGCTCTCTTT
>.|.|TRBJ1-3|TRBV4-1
CASSQYTGPTGNTIYF
TGCGCCAGCAGCCAGTATACAGGCCCCACTGGAAACACCATATATTTT
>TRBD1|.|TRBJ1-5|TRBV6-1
CASNQGGYSNQPQHF
TGTGCCAGCAACCAGGGGGGATATAGCAATCAGCCCCAGCATTTT
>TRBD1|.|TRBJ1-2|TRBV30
CAWSTGPGTGLGYTF
TGTGCCTGGAGTACCGGCCCCGGGACAGGCCTTGGCTACACCTTC
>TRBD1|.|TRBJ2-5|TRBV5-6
CASSYAGTGRETQYF
TGTGCCAGCAGTTACGCCGGGACAGGGAGGGAGACCCAGTACTTC
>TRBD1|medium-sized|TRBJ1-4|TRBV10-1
CASSPGQFNEKLFF
TGCGCCAGCAGTCCGGGACAGTTTAATGAAAAACTGTTTTTT
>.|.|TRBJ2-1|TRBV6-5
CATTYNEQFF
TGTGCCACCACCTACAATGAGCAGTTCTTC
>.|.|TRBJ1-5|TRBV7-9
CASSLGERQPQHF
TGTGCCAGCAGCTTAGGGGAGCGGCAGCCCCAGCATTTT
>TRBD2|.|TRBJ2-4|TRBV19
CASSIGLAGVLAKNIQYF
TGTGCCAGTAGTATAGGACTAGCGGGGGTGCTAGCCAAAAACATTCAGTACTTC
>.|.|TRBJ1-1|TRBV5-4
CASSFGREAFF
TGTGCCAGCAGCTTTGGCAGAGAAGCTTTCTTT
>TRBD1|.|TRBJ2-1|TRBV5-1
CASSLGTGGNEQFF
TGCGCCAGCAGCTTGGGGACAGGGGGGAATGAGCAGTTCTTC
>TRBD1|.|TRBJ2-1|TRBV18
CASSSFEGAYYEQFF
TGTGCCAGCTCCTCTTTCGAGGGGGCGTACTATGAGCAGTTCTTC
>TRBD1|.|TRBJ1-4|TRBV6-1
CASIQGAKEKLFF
TGTGCCAGCATACAGGGGGCAAAGGAAAAACTGTTTTTT
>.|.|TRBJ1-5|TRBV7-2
CASSSANVQGLVDQPQHF
TGTGCCAGCAGCTCAGCCAACGTACAGGGTTTGGTCGATCAGCCCCAGCATTTT
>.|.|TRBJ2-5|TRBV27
CASSLSGVRAPETQYF
TGTGCCAGCAGTTTATCAGGGGTCCGCGCTCCAGAGACCCAGTACTTC
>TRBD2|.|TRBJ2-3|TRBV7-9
CASSLGVSSGSTDTQYF
TGTGCCAGCAGCTTAGGGGTCTCTAGCGGGAGCACAGATACGCAGTATTTT
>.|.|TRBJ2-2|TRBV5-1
CASSPGQFTGELFF
TGCGCCAGCAGCCCAGGACAGTTCACCGGGGAGCTGTTTTTT
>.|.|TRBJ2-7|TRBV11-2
CASSFPPRIYEQYF
TGTGCCAGCAGCTTTCCCCCGCGAATCTACGAGCAGTACTTC
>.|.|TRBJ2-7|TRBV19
CASSIARGAYEQYF
TGTGCCAGTAGTATAGCTCGGGGGGCGTATGAGCAGTACTTC
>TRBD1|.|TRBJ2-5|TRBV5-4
CASSPGTEETQYF
TGTGCCAGCAGCCCCGGGACAGAAGAGACCCAGTACTTC
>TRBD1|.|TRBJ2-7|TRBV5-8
CASSGGQAYEQYF
TGTGCCAGCAGCGGAGGACAGGCCTACGAGCAGTACTTC
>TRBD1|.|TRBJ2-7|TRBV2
CASSPDRAYEQYF
TGTGCCAGCAGTCCAGACAGGGCCTACGAGCAGTACTTC
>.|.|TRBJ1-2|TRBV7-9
CASSMQPDSYGYTF
TGTGCCAGCAGCATGCAACCAGACTCCTATGGCTACACCTTC
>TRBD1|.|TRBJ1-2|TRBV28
CASSLWASGTGDGYTF
TGTGCCAGCAGTTTATGGGCGTCGGGGACAGGGGATGGCTACACCTTC
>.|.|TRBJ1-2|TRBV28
CASTGGVFYGYTF
TGTGCCAGCACCGGGGGGGTTTTCTATGGCTACACCTTC
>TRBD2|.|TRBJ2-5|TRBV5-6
CASSLLAGGGETQYF
TGTGCCAGCAGCTTGTTAGCGGGGGGAGGGGAGACCCAGTACTTC
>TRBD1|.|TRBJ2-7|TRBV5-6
CASSLPGQSYEQYF
TGTGCCAGCAGCCTTCCGGGACAGAGCTACGAGCAGTACTTC
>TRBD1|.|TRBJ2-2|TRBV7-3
CASSLEGTATGELFF
TGTGCCAGCAGCTTAGAAGGGACAGCTACCGGGGAGCTGTTTTTT
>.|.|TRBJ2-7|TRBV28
CASSLEGSRQYF
TGTGCCAGCAGTTTAGAGGGCTCCCGGCAGTACTTC
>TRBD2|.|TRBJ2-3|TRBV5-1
CASSLKTGLGGTDTQYF
TGCGCCAGCAGCCTGAAGACCGGACTAGGTGGCACAGATACGCAGTATTTT